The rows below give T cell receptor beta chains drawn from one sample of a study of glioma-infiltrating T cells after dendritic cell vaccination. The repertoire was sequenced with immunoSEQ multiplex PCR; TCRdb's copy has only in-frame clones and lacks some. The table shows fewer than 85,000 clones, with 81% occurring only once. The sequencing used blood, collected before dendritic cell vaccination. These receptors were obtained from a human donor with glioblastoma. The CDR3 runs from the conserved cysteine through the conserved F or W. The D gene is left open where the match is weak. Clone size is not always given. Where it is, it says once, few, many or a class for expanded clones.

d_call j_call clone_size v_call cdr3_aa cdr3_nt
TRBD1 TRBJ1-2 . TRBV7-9 CASSLVDRGDGYTF TGTGCCAGCAGCTTGGTGGACAGGGGAGATGGCTACACCTTC
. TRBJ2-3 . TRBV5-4 CASSLLRVGADTQYF TGTGCCAGCAGCTTGCTCCGGGTAGGCGCAGATACGCAGTATTTT
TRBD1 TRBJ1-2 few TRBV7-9 CASSPTTGNYGYTF TGTGCCAGCAGCCCGACGACAGGGAACTATGGCTACACCTTC
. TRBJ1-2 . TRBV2 CASFFRGDGYTF TGTGCCAGCTTTTTCAGGGGTGACGGCTACACCTTC
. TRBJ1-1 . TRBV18 CASSPVTANTEAFF TGTGCCAGCTCACCGGTGACAGCGAACACTGAAGCTTTCTTT
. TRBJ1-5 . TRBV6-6 CASSYSSSNQPQHF TGTGCCAGCAGTTACTCTTCAAGCAATCAGCCCCAGCATTTT
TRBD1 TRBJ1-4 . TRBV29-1 CSVAHQTGQGRKLFF TGCAGCGTAGCTCACCAAACGGGACAGGGCCGAAAACTGTTTTTT
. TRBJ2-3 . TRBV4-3 CASSQDAGSNSGTQYF TGCGCCAGCAGCCAAGATGCGGGATCGAACTCCGGGACGCAGTATTTT
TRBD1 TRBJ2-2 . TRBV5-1 CASSAAPQGVPSNTGELFF TGCGCCAGCAGCGCGGCGCCACAGGGGGTTCCCTCGAACACCGGGGAGCTGTTTTTT
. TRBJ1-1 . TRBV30 CAWSHGQTMNTEAFF TGTGCCTGGAGTCACGGACAGACGATGAACACTGAAGCTTTCTTT
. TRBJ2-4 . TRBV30 CAWSATLAKNIQYF TGTGCCTGGAGTGCTACTTTAGCCAAAAACATTCAGTACTTC
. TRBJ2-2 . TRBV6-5 CASSYSETANTGELFF TGTGCCAGCAGTTACTCGGAGACAGCCAACACCGGGGAGCTGTTTTTT
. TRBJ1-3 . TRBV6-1 CASSPGTSGNTIYF TGTGCCAGCAGTCCAGGCACCTCTGGAAACACCATATATTTT
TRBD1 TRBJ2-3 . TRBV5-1 CASRFRGQGDTQYF TGCGCCAGCAGATTCAGGGGGCAAGGAGATACGCAGTATTTT
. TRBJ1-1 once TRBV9 CASSDRQGMATEAFF TGTGCCAGCAGCGACAGGCAGGGGATGGCCACTGAAGCTTTCTTT
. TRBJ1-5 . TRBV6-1 CASSDIRVWDQPQHF TGTGCCAGCAGTGATATCAGGGTTTGGGATCAGCCCCAGCATTTT
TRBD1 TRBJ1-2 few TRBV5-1 CASSLGDRAGYHGYTF TGCGCCAGCAGCTTGGGGGACAGGGCGGGGTACCATGGCTACACCTTC
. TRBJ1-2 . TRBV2 CASSATEDGYTF TGTGCCAGCAGTGCTACGGAGGATGGCTACACCTTC
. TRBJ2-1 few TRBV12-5 CASGLDSFNEQFF TGTGCTAGTGGTTTGGATAGCTTCAATGAGCAGTTCTTC
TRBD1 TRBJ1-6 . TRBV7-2 CASSLLDRAYDSPLHF TGTGCCAGCAGCTTACTCGACAGGGCGTATGATTCACCCCTCCACTTT
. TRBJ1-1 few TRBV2 CASSDEIGGNTEAFF TGTGCCAGCAGTGATGAAATAGGGGGAAACACTGAAGCTTTCTTT
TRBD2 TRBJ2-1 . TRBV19 CASSGISGGAVHEQFF TGTGCCAGTAGTGGGATTAGCGGGGGGGCGGTCCATGAGCAGTTCTTC
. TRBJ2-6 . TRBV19 CASSIQGPDHSGANVLTF TGTGCCAGTAGTATCCAGGGGCCCGATCACTCTGGGGCCAACGTCCTGACTTTC
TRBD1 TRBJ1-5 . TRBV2 CASSEGQGNQPQHF TGTGCCAGCAGTGAGGGACAGGGAAATCAGCCCCAGCATTTT
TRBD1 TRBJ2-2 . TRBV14 CASSHTTGHRGTGELFF TGTGCCAGCAGCCATACGACAGGGCATAGGGGGACCGGGGAGCTGTTTTTT
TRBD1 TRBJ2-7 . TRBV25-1 CASSPGQGSYEQYF TGTGCCAGCAGTCCGGGACAGGGATCCTACGAGCAGTACTTC
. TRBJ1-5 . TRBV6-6 CASSWQGRNQPQHF TGTGCCAGCAGTTGGCAGGGTCGCAATCAGCCCCAGCATTTT
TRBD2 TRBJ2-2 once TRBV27 CASSPETSGGAGGELFF TGTGCCAGCAGCCCCGAAACTAGCGGGGGGGCAGGCGGGGAGCTGTTTTTT
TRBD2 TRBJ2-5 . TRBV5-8 CASSPRGGAKKTQYF TGTGCCAGCAGCCCCCGGGGGGGGGCAAAAAAGACCCAGTACTTC
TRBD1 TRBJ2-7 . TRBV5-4 CASSDLTGGSYEQYF TGTGCCAGCAGCGACTTGACAGGGGGCTCGTACGAGCAGTACTTC
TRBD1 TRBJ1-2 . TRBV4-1 CASSLSTGVGYTF TGCGCCAGCAGCCTCTCAACAGGGGTGGGCTACACCTTC
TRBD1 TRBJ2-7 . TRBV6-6 CASSYGQGAYEQYF TGTGCCAGCAGTTACGGACAGGGGGCCTACGAGCAGTACTTC
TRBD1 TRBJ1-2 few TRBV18 CASSGGQGDYGYTF TGTGCCAGCTCAGGTGGACAGGGGGACTATGGCTACACCTTC
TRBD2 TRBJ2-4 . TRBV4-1 CASSQDGSGGAAQYF TGCGCCAGCAGCCAAGATGGGAGCGGGGGGGCGGCTCAGTACTTC
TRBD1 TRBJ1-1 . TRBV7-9 CASSLQGAINTEAFF TGTGCCAGCAGCCTACAGGGGGCGATTAACACTGAAGCTTTCTTT
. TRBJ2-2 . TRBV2 CASSGTNTGELFF TGTGCCAGCAGTGGTACAAACACCGGGGAGCTGTTTTTT
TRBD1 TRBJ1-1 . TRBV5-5 CASSPRQGASYTEAFF TGTGCCAGCAGCCCACGACAGGGGGCCTCCTACACTGAAGCTTTCTTT
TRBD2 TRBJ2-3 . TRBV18 CASSLYLAGDTDTQYF TGTGCCAGCTCACTTTACCTAGCGGGGGACACAGATACGCAGTATTTT
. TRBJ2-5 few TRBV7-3 CASSLGGVGQGIGETQYF TGTGCCAGCAGCCTAGGGGGGGTGGGGCAGGGGATTGGAGAGACCCAGTACTTC